The clone carrying this TCR beta chain was recorded once. This sample is drawn from a study of blood T cell repertoires in COVID-19. Study details: COVID-19 samples, acute and convalescent, were from the United States, Italy and Spain. T cells, B-cell-depleted T cells, or PBMCs supplied cDNA or gDNA.

CDR1 MRHNA and CDR2 SNTAGT come from the germline V gene. Trimming removed 6 bases from V and 4 bases from J; junction bases left unmatched: 3. This CDR3 comprises 14 residues. Study processing details: Reference gene primer amplification in the assay estimated nucleated cell counts. TCRdb keeps only in-frame clones here, not all; method: immunoSEQ multiplex PCR. V and J calls and clone size are as listed in that table; D and trimming were resolved from the DNA. The sample records approximately 170,000 clones, approximately 86% being singletons. Sequenced sample: peripheral blood. The chain couples TRBV6-4 to TRBJ2-1; 10 bases are a match to TRBD1. The sequence came from a man aged 65-85 years with acute or convalescent COVID-19. The CDR3 region is CASRPGQGYNEQFF. In DNA form, the CDR3 reads TGTGCCAGCAGACCGGGACAGGGGTACAATGAGCAGTTCTTC.